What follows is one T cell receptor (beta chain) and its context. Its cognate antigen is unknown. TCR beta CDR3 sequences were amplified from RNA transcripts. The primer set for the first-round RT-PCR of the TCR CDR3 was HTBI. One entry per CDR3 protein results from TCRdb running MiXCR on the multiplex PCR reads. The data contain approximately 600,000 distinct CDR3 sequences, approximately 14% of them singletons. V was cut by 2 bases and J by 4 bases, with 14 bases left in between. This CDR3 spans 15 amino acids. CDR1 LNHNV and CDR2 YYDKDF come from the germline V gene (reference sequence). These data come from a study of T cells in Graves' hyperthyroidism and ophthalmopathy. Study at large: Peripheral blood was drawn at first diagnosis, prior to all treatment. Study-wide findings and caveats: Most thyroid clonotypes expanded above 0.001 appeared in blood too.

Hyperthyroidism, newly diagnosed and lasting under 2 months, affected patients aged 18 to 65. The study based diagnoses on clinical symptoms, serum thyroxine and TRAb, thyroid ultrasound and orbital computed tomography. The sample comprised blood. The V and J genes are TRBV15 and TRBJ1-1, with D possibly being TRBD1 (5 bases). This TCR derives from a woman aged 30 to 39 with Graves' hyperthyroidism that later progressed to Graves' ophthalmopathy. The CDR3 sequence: CATSRLRGVATEAFF. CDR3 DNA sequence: TGTGCCACCAGCAGACTGCGGGGGGTGGCCACTGAAGCTTTCTTT.